This T cell receptor beta chain originates from a study of OX40 agonist ivuxolimab in advanced cancers. For the study at large: Three patients, one with hepatocellular carcinoma and two with cutaneous melanoma, responded partially.

Sequenced by immunoSEQ multiplex PCR; TCRdb stores in-frame clones only, minus some. The sample gives some 150,000 clones, 90% of which show up once; approximately 1.1% is in the top ten. On this clone: Its antigen is not identified.

Findings and caveats of the study: Clones of CD4+ and CD8+ blood T cells grew by week 6 at doses of 0.1 to 3.0 mg/kg. Among patients with partial responses at 0.1-3.0 mg/kg, clonal expansion was among the lowest.

V was clipped by 4 bases and J by 2 bases, with 11 bases between them. The CDR3 is 15 residues long. Germline V lookup: CDR1 SNHLY, CDR2 FYNNEI. People who had autoimmune disease history or systemic immunosuppression were excluded. The sequenced sample was CD4+ or CD8+ T cells sorted from blood, obtained in a trial of the OX40 agonist ivuxolimab. This receptor was obtained from an adult with an advanced solid tumor such as melanoma, head and neck, liver or kidney cancer. The J gene is TRBJ2-2, the V gene TRBV2; the D is unclear. DNA of the CDR3: TGTGCCAGCAGTGTAGCTGGTACAAACACCGGGGAGCTGTTTTTT. Its protein is CASSVAGTNTGELFF.